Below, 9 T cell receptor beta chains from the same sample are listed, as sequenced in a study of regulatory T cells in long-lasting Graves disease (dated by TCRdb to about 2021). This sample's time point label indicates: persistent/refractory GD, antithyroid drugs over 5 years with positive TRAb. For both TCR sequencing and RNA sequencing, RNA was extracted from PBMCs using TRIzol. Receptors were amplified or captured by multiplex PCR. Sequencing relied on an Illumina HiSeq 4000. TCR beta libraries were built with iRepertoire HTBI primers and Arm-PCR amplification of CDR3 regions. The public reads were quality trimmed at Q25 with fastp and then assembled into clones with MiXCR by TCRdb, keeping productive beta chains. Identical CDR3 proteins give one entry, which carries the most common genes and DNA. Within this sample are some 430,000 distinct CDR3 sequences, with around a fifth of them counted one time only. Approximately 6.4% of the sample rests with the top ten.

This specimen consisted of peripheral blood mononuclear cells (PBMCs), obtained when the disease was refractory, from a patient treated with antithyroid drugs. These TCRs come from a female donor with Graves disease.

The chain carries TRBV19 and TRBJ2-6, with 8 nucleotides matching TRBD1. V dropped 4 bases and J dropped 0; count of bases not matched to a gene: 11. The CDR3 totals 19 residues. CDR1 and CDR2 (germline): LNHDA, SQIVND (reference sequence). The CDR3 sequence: CASSTLQGQANSGANVLTF. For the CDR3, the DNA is TGTGCCAGTAGTACCCTCCAGGGACAGGCCAACTCTGGGGCCAACGTCCTGACTTTC.

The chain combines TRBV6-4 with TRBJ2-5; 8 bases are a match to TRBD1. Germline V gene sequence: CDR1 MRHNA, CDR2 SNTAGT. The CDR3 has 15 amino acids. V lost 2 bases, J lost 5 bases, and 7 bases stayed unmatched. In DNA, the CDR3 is TGTGCCAGCAGTGACGCGGACAGGGCCGGGGAGACCCAGTACTTC. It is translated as CASSDADRAGETQYF.

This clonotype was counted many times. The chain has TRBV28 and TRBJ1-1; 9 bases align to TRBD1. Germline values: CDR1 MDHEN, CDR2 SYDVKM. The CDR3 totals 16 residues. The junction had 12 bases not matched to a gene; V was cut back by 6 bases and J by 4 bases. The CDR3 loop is CASSIPRDRVSTEAFF. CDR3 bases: TGTGCCAGCAGCATCCCGCGGGACAGGGTTAGCACTGAAGCTTTCTTT.

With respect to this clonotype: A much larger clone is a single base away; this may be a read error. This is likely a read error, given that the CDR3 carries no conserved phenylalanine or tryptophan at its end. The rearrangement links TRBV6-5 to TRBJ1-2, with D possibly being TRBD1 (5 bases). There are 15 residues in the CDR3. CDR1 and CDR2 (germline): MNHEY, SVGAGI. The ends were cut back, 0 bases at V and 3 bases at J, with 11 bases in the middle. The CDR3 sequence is CASSYSYGADYGYTS. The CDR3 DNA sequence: TGTGCCAGCAGTTACTCCTACGGGGCGGACTATGGCTACACCTCC.

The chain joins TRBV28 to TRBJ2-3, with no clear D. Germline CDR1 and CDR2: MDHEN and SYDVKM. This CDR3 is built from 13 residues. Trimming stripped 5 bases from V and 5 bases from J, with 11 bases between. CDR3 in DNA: TGTGCCAGCAGTCTCCTCGGCCAAGATACGCAGTATTTT. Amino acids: CASSLLGQDTQYF.

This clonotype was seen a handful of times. CDR3 residues: CASSLAHHMDGYTF. The DNA of the CDR3 is TGCGCCAGCAGCTTGGCGCATCATATGGATGGCTACACCTTC. The genes are TRBV5-1 and TRBJ1-2, with D uncertain. CDR1 and CDR2 (germline): SGHRS, YFSETQ. Trimming left V 0 bases short and J 6 bases short, with 12 bases between. The CDR3 is 14 residues long.

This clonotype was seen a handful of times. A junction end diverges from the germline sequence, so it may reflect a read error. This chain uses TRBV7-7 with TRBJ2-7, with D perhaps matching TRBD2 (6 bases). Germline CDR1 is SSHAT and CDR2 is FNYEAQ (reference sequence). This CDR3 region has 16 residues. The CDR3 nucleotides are TGTGCTAGCAGCTTAGATCAGCTGGGGGAGGCCTACGAGCAGTACTTC. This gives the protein CASSLDQLGEAYEQYF. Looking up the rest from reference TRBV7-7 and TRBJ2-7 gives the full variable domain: GAGVSQSPRYKVTKRGQDVTLRCDPISSHATLYWYQQALGQGPEFLTYFNYEAQPDKSGLPSDRFSAERPEGSISTLTIQRTEQRDSAMYRCASSLDQLGEAYEQYFGPGTRLTVT.

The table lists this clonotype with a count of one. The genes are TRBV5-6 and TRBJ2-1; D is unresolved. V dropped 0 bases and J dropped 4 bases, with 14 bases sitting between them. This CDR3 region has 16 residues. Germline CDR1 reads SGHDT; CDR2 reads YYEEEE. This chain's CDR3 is CASSLGGPTLYNEQFF. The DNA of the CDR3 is TGTGCCAGCAGCTTGGGAGGACCGACCTTATACAATGAGCAGTTCTTC.

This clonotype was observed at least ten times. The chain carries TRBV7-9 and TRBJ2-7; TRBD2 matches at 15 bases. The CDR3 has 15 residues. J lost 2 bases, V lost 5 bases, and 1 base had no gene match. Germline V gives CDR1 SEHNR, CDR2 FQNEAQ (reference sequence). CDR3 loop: CASSGLAGGPYEQYF. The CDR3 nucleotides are TGTGCCAGCAGCGGACTAGCGGGAGGGCCCTACGAGCAGTACTTC.